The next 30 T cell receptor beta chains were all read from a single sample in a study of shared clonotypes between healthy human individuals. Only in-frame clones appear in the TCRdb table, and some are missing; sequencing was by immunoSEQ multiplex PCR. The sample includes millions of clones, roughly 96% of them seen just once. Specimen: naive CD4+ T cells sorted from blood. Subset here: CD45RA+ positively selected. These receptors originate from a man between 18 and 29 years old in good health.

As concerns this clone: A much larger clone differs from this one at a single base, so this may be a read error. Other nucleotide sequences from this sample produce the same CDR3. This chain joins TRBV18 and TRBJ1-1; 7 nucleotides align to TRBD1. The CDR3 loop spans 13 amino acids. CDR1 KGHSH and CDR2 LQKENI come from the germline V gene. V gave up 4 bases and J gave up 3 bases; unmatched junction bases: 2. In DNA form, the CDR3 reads TGTGCCAGCTCACAAGACAGGGACACTGAAGCTTTCTTT. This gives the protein CASSQDRDTEAFF.

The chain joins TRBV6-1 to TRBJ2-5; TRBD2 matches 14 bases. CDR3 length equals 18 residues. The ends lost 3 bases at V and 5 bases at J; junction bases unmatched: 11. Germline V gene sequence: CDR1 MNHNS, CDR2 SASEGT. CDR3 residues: CASSDGATSGGGSETQYF. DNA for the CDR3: TGTGCCAGCAGTGATGGGGCGACTAGCGGGGGGGGCTCGGAGACCCAGTACTTC.

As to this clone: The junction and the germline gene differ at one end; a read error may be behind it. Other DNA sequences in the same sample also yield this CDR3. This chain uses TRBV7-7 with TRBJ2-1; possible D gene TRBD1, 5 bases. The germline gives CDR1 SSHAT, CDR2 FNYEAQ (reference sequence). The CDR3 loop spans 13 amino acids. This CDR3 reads CASSQDSYNEQFF. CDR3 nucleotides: TGTGCTAGCAGCCAAGACAGCTACAATGAGCAGTTCTTC.

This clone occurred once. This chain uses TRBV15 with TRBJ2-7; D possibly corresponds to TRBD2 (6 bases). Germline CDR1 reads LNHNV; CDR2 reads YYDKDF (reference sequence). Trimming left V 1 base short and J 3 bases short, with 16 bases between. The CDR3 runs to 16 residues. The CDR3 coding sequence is TGTGCCACCAGCAGAGTAAGGAGGGGTCCTAGCTACGAGCAGTACTTC. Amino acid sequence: CATSRVRRGPSYEQYF.

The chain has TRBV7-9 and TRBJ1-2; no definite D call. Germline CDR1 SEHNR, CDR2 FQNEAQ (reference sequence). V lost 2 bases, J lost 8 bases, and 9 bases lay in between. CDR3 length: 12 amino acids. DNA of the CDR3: TGTGCCAGCAGCTTATCCAGCTCCGGCTACACCTTC. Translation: CASSLSSSGYTF.

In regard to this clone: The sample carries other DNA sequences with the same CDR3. CDR3 region: CASSRQGAYGYTF. DNA for the CDR3: TGTGCCAGCAGCCGTCAGGGGGCTTATGGCTACACCTTC. The chain joins TRBV28 to TRBJ1-2; 8 bases map to TRBD1. Trimming cost V 6 bases and J 5 bases; bases outside gene matches: 5. The CDR3 loop spans 13 amino acids. Germline lookup yields CDR1 MDHEN and CDR2 SYDVKM.

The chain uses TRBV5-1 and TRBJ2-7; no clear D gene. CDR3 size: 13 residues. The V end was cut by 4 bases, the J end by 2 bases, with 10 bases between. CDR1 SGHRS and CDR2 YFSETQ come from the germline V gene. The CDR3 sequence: CASSPRGPYEQYF. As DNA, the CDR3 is TGCGCCAGCAGCCCTAGAGGACCCTACGAGCAGTACTTC.

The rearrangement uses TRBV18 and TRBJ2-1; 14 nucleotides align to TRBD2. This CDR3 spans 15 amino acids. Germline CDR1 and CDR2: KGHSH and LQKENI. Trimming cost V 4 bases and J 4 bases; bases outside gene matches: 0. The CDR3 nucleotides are TGTGCCAGCTCACGGACTAGCGGGAGGTACAATGAGCAGTTCTTC. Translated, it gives CASSRTSGRYNEQFF.

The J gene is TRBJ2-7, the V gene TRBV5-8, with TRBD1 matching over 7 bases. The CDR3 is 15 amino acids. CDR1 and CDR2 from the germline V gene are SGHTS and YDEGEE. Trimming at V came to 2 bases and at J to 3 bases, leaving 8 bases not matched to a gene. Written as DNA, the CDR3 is TGTGCCAGCAGCTTCGGTGGACAGGAGATCTACGAGCAGTACTTC. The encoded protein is CASSFGGQEIYEQYF.

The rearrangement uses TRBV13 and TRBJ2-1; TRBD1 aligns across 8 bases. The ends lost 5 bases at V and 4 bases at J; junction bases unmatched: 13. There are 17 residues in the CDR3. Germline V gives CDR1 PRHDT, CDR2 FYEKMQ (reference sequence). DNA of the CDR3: TGTGCCAGCAGCGCATTGGACAGGGAAGGCGGGTACAATGAGCAGTTCTTC. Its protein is CASSALDREGGYNEQFF. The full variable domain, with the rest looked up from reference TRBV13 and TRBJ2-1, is AAGVIQSPRHLIKEKRETATLKCYPIPRHDTVYWYQQGPGQDPQFLISFYEKMQSDKGSIPDRFSAQQFSDYHSELNMSSLELGDSALYFCASSALDREGGYNEQFFGPGTRLTVL.

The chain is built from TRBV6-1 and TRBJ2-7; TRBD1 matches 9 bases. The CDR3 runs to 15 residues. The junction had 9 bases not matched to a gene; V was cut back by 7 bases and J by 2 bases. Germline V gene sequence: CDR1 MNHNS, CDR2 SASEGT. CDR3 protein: CASTRRGQGPYEQYF. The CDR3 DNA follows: TGTGCCAGCACTCGACGGGGACAGGGTCCCTACGAGCAGTACTTC.

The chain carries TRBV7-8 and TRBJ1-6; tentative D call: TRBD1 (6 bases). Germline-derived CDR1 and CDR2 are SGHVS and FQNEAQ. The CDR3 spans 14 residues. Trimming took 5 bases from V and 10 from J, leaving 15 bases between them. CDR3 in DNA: TGTGCCAGCAGCCTTCAGGGGAAAGGGTCACCCCTCCACTTT. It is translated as CASSLQGKGSPLHF.

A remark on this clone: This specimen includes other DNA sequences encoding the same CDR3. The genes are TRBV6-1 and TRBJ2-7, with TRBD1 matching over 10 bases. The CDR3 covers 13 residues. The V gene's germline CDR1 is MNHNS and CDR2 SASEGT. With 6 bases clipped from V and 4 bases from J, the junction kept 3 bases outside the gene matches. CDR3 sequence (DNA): TGTGCCAGCAGGGGGGACAGGGGTTACGAGCAGTACTTC. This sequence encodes CASRGDRGYEQYF.

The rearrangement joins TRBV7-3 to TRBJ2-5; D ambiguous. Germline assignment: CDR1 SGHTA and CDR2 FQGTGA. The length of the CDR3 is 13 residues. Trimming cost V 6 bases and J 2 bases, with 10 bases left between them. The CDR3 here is CASRQTIQETQYF. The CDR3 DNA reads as TGTGCCAGCAGGCAGACGATACAAGAGACCCAGTACTTC.

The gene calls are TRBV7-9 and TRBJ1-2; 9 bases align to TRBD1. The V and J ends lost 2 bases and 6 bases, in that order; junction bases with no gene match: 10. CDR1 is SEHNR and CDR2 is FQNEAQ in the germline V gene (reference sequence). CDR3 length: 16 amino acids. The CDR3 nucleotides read TGTGCCAGCAGCTTAAGGGACCGGGACAGGGTCCATGGCTACACCTTC. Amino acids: CASSLRDRDRVHGYTF.

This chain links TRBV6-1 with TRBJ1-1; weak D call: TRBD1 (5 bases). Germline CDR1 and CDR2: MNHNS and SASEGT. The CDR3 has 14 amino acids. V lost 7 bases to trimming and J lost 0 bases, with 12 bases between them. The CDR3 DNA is TGTGCCAGCACAGGGCCCACCATGAACACTGAAGCTTTCTTT. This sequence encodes CASTGPTMNTEAFF.

The chain's CDR3 is CASSLRQGSLRTEAFF. The CDR3 DNA sequence: TGTGCCAGCTCCCTCAGACAGGGAAGTCTTCGCACTGAAGCTTTCTTT. The chain couples TRBV18 to TRBJ1-1, with 7 bases fitting TRBD1. The junction had 14 bases not matched to a gene; V was cut back by 6 bases and J by 4 bases. The CDR3 length is 16 residues. From germline, CDR1 is KGHSH and CDR2 LQKENI.

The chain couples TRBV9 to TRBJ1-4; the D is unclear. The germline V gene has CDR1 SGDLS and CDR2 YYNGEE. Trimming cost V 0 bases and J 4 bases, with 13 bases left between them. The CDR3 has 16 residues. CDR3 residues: CASSVGSKTINEKLFF. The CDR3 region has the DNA TGTGCCAGCAGCGTAGGTTCGAAGACAATTAATGAAAAACTGTTTTTT.

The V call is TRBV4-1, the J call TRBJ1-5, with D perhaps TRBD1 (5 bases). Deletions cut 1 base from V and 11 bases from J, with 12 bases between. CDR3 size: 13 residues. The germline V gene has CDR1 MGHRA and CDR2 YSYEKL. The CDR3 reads CASSQVGGSAQHF. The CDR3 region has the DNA TGCGCCAGCAGCCAAGTGGGGGGTTCAGCCCAGCATTTT.

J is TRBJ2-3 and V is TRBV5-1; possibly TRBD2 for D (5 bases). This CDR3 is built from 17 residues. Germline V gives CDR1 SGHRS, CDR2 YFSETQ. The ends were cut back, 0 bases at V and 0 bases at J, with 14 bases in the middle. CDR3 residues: CASSLARTRPSTDTQYF. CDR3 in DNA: TGCGCCAGCAGCTTGGCCCGGACTCGCCCTAGCACAGATACGCAGTATTTT.

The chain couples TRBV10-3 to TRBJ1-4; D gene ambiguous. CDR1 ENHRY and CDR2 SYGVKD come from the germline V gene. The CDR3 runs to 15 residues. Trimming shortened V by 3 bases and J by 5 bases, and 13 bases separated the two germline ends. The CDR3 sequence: CAISEGLLRNEKLFF. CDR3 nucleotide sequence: TGTGCCATCAGTGAAGGACTGTTACGAAATGAAAAACTGTTTTTT.

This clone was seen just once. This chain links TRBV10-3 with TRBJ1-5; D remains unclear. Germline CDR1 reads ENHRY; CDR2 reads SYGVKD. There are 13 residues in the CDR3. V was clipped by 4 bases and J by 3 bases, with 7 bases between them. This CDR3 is CAISGYTNQPQHF. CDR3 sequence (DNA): TGTGCCATCAGTGGTTATACCAATCAGCCCCAGCATTTT.

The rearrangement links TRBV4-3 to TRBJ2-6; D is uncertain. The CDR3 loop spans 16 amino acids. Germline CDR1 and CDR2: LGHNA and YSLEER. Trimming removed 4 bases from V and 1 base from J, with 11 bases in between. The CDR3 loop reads CASSRLFYSGANVLTF. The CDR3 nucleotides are TGCGCCAGCAGCCGCCTCTTTTATTCTGGGGCCAACGTCCTGACTTTC.

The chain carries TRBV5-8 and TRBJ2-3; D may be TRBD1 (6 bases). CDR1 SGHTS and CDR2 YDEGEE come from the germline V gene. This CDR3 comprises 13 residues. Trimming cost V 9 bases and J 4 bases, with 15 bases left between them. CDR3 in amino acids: CATQQGFADTQYF. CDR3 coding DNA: TGTGCCACACAACAGGGATTTGCAGATACGCAGTATTTT.

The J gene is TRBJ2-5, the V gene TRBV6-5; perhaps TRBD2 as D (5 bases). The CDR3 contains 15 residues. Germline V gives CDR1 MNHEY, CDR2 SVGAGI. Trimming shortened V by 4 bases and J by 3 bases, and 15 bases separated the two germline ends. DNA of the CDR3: TGTGCCAGCAGTTCGAGTTACCTGACTAAAGAGACCCAGTACTTC. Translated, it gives CASSSSYLTKETQYF.

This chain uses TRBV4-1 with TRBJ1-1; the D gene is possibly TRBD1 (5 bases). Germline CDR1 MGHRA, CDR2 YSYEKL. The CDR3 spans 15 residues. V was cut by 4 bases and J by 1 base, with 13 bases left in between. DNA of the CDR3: TGCGCCAGCAGCCGCCGGGGACCTGGGAACACTGAAGCTTTCTTT. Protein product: CASSRRGPGNTEAFF.

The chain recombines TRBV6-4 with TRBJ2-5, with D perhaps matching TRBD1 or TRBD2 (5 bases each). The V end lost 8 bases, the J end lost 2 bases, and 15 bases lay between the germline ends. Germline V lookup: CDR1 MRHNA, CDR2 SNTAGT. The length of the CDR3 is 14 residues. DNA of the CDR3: TGTGCCAGCCTAATGTGGGGGTATCAAGAGACCCAGTACTTC. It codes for CASLMWGYQETQYF.

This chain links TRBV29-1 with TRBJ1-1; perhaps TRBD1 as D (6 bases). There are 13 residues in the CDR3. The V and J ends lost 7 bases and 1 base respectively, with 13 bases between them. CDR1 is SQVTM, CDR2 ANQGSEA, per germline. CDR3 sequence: CSAFRQENTEAFF. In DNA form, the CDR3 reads TGCAGCGCCTTTCGACAGGAGAACACTGAAGCTTTCTTT.

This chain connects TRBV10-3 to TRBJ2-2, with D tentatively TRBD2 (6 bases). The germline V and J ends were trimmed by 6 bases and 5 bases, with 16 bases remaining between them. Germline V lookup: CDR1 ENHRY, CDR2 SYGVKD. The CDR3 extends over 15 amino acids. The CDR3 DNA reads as TGTGCCATCAGCGACGTTATACGGGGGACCGGGGAGCTGTTTTTT. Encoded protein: CAISDVIRGTGELFF.

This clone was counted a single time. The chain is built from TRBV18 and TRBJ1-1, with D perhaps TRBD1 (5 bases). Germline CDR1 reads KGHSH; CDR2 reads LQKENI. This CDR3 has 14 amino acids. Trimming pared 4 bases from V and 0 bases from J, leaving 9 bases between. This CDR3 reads CASSRTQLNTEAFF. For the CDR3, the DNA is TGTGCCAGCTCACGGACACAATTGAACACTGAAGCTTTCTTT.